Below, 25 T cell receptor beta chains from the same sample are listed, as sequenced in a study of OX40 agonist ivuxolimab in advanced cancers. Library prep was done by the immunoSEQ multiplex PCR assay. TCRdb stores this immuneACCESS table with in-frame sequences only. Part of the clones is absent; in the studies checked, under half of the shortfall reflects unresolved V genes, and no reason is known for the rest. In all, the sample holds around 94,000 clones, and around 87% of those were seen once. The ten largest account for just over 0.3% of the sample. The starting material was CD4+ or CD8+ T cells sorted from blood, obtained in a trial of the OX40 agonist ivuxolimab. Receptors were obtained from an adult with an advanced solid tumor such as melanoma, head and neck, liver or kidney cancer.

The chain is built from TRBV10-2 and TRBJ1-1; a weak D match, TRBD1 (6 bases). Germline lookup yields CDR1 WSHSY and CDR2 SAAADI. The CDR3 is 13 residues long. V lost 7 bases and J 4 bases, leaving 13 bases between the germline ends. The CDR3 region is CASTGRGGTEAFF. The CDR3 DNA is TGCGCCAGCACGGGCAGGGGTGGCACTGAAGCTTTCTTT.

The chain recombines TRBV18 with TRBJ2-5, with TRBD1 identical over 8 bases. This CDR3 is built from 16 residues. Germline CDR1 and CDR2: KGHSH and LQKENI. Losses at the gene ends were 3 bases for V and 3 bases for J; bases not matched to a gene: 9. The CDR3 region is CASSPDWTGRKETQYF. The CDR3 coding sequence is TGTGCCAGCTCACCGGATTGGACAGGGAGGAAAGAGACCCAGTACTTC.

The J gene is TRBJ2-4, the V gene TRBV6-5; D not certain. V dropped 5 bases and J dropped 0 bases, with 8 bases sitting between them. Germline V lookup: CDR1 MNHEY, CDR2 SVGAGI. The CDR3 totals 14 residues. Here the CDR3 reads CASSTQLAKNIQYF. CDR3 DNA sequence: TGTGCCAGCAGTACCCAGCTAGCCAAAAACATTCAGTACTTC.

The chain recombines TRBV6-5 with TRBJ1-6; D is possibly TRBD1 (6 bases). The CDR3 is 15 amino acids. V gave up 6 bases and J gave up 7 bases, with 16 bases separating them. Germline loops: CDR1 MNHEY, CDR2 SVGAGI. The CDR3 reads CASSSSGGRNSPLHF. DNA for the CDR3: TGTGCCAGCAGCTCGTCGGGGGGCCGGAATTCACCCCTCCACTTT.

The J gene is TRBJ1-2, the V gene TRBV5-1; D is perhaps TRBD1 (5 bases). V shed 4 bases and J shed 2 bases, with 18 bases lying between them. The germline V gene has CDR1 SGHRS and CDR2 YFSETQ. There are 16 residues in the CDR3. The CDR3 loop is CASSKSSQGFNYGYTF. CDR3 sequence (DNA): TGCGCCAGCAGCAAATCGTCGCAGGGTTTCAACTATGGCTACACCTTC.

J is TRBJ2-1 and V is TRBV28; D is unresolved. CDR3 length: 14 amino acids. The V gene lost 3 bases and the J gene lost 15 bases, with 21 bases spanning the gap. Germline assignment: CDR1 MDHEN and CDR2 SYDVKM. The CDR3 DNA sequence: TGTGCCAGCAGTTTCCTTAAGAAAAACCAGGTAGTGTTCTTC. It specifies CASSFLKKNQVVFF.

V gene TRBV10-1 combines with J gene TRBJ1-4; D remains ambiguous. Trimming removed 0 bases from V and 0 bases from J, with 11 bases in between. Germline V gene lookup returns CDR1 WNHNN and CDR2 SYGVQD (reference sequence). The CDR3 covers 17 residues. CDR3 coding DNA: TGCGCCAGCAGTGAGTCGATTGAAGAGACAACTAATGAAAAACTGTTTTTT. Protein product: CASSESIEETTNEKLFF.

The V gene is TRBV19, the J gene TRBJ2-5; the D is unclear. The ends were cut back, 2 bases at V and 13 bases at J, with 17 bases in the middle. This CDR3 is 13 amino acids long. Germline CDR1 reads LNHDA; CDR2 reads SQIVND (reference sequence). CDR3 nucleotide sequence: TGTGCCAGTAGTATAAATGCAGGCCGCCCCTGGTACTTC. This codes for CASSINAGRPWYF.

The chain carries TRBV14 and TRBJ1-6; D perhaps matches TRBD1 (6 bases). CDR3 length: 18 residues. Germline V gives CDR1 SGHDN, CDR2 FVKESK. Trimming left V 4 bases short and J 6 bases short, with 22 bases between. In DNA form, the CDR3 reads TGTGCCAGCAGCCTCCTAGGGAGGGGGGTCCGAGGTAATTCACCCCTCCACTTT. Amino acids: CASSLLGRGVRGNSPLHF.

CDR3 region: CASSLAPATDTQYF. CDR3 coding DNA: TGCGCCAGCAGCTTGGCCCCAGCCACAGATACGCAGTATTTT. This chain links TRBV5-1 with TRBJ2-3, with D unclear. CDR1 is SGHRS, CDR2 YFSETQ, per germline. The CDR3 consists of 14 residues. V lost 0 bases to trimming and J lost 2 bases, with 7 bases between them.

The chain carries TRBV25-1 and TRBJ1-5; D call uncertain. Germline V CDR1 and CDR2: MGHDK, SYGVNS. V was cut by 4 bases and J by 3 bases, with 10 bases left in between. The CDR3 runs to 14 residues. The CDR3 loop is CASSGGPYNQPQHF. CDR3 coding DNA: TGTGCCAGCAGTGGGGGTCCCTACAATCAGCCCCAGCATTTT.

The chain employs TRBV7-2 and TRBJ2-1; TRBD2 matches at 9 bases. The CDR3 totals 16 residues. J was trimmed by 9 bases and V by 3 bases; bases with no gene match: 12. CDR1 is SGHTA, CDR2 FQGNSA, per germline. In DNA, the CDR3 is TGTGCCAGCAGCTTGTCCCGGCCTAGCGGGGTTGGTGAGCAGTTCTTC. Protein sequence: CASSLSRPSGVGEQFF.

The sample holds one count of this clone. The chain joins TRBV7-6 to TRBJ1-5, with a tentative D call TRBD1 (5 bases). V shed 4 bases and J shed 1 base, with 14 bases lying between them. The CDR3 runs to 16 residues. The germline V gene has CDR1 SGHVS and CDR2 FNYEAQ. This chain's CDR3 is CASSSYGGGSNQPQHF. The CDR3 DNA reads TGTGCCAGCAGCTCTTATGGCGGGGGGAGCAATCAGCCCCAGCATTTT.

CDR3 region: CASNPGQGIGELFF. In DNA, the CDR3 is TGTGCCAGCAACCCAGGACAGGGGATCGGGGAGCTGTTTTTT. The chain employs TRBV25-1 and TRBJ2-2; 9 nucleotides align to TRBD1. The CDR3 runs to 14 residues. From germline, CDR1 is MGHDK and CDR2 SYGVNS. The ends lost 7 bases at V and 7 bases at J; junction bases unmatched: 7.

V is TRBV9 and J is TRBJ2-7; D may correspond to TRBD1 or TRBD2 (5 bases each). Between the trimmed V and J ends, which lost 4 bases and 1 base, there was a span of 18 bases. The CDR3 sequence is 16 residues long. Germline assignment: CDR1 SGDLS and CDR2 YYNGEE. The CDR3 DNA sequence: TGTGCCAGCAGCCAGAGGGACCACCGTCTGTCCTACGAGCAGTACTTC. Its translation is CASSQRDHRLSYEQYF.

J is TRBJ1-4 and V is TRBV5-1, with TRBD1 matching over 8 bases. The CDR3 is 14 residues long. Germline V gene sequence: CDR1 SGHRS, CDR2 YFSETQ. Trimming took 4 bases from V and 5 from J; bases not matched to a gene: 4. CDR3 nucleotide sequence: TGCGCCAGCAGCCCGGGGACAGGCAATGAAAAACTGTTTTTT. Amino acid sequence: CASSPGTGNEKLFF.

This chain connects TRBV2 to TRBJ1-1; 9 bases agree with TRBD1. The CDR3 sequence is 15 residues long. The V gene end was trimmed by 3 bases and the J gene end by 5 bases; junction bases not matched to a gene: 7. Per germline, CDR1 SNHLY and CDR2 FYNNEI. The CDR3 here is CASSDFWDRETEAFF. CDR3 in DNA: TGTGCCAGCAGTGACTTCTGGGACAGGGAGACTGAAGCTTTCTTT.

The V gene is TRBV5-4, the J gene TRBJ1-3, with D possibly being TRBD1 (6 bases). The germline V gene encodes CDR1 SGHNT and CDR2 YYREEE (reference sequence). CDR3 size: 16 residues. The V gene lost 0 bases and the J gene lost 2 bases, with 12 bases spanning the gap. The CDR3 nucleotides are TGTGCCAGCAGCTTGGGACAGGCCGCAACTGGAAACACCATATATTTT. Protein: CASSLGQAATGNTIYF.

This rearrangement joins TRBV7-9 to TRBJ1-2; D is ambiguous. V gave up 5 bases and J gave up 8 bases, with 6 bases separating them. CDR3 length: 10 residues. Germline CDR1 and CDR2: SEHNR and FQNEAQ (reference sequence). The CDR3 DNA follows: TGTGCCAGCAGCAGAAGGGGCTACACCTTC. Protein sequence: CASSRRGYTF.

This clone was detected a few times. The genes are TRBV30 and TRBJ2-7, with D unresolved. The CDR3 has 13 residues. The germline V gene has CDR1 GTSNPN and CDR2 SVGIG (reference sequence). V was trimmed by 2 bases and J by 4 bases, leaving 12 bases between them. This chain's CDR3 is CAWSIAAEYEQYF. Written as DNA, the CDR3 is TGTGCCTGGAGTATTGCGGCCGAATACGAGCAGTACTTC.

Here the CDR3 reads CASRPTRSYEQYF. For the CDR3, the DNA is TGTGCCAGCAGACCGACTCGTTCCTACGAGCAGTACTTC. The rearrangement uses TRBV7-8 and TRBJ2-7; D gene ambiguous. Trimming cost V 6 bases and J 1 base, with 10 bases left between them. The CDR3 is 13 amino acids. Per the germline V gene, CDR1 is SGHVS and CDR2 is FQNEAQ. Using reference TRBV7-8 and TRBJ2-7 for the parts outside the CDR3, the full variable domain is GAGVSQSPRYKVAKRGQDVALRCDPISGHVSLFWYQQALGQGPEFLTYFQNEAQLDKSGLPSDRFFAERPEGSVSTLKIQRTQQEDSAVYLCASRPTRSYEQYFGPGTRLTVT.

CDR3 in amino acids: CASSFQTPRNTGELFF. CDR3 bases: TGTGCCAGCAGCTTCCAGACACCCCGAAACACCGGGGAGCTGTTTTTT. The chain links TRBV7-9 to TRBJ2-2, with D hard to call. Trimming pared 3 bases from V and 2 bases from J, leaving 13 bases between. Germline assignment: CDR1 SEHNR and CDR2 FQNEAQ (reference sequence). The CDR3 totals 16 residues.

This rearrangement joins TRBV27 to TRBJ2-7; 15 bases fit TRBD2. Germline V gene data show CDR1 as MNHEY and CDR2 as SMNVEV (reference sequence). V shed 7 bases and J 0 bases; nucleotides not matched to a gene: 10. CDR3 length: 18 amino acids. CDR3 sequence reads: CASTPGTSGGNSSYEQYF. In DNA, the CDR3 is TGTGCCAGCACTCCCGGGACTAGCGGGGGGAATTCCTCCTACGAGCAGTACTTC.

This CDR3 reads CASSLDRSNTEAFF. CDR3 DNA sequence: TGTGCCAGCAGCTTAGATCGGTCGAACACTGAAGCTTTCTTT. The chain couples TRBV7-2 to TRBJ1-1; D is ambiguous. Trimming pared 1 base from V and 1 base from J, leaving 7 bases between. CDR3 size: 14 residues. CDR1 is SGHTA, CDR2 FQGNSA, per germline. Full variable domain (rest looked up from reference TRBV7-2 and TRBJ1-1): GAGVSQSPSNKVTEKGKDVELRCDPISGHTALYWYRQSLGQGLEFLIYFQGNSAPDKSGLPSDRFSAERTGGSVSTLTIQRTQQEDSAVYLCASSLDRSNTEAFFGQGTRLTVV.

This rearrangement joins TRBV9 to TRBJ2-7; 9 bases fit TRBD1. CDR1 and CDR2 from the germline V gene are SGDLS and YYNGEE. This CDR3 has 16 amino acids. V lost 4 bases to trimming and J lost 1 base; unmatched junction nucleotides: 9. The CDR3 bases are TGTGCCAGCAGCCAGAGGGCGACAGGGGGGTCCTACGAGCAGTACTTC. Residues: CASSQRATGGSYEQYF.